What follows describes a single T cell receptor beta chain. The antigen is unknown. A much larger clone is a single base away; this may be a read error. Germline V lookup: CDR1 SQVTM, CDR2 ANQGSEA. The CDR3 covers 13 residues. This sample is drawn from a study of read filtering for tumor transcriptome and immune sequencing. Study-wide context: Whole-transcriptome libraries were prepared after DNase treatment.

From about 400 ng of RNA, a library with molecular barcoded alpha/delta and beta/gamma adaptors was made. TCRdb independently ran MiXCR on the reads; one entry per CDR3 protein. Altogether 42,000 or so distinct CDR3 sequences are present, 13% being singletons, with the ten largest covering 30%. General study results and limits: Single-read clonotypes: 80% to 90% of IR-seq clonotypes (about 3.5% of reads), 74.6% of RNA-seq clonotypes (44.6% of reads).

The V and J genes are TRBV29-1 and TRBJ2-2; a weak D match, TRBD1 (6 bases). This clonotype was sampled from a donor older than 35 with multiple myeloma. Sequenced sample: a population of CD138-negative cells sorted from bone marrow. The CDR3 DNA reads TGCAGCGTTGAGGGGGCGCGCGCCGGGGAGCTGATTTTT. As protein: CSVEGARAGELIF.